The subject of this entry is one TCR beta chain. It was CCR7+ PD-1+ TIGIT+ early memory CD8+ T cells with exhausted-like traits that constituted TPEX cells. This entry comes from a study of human CD8 memory T cell subsets. UMI-labeled 5' RACE yielded the TCR beta libraries. Reprocessing the 5' RACE reads, TCRdb reports a single entry for every CDR3 protein and omits DNA. This specimen shows thousands of distinct CDR3 sequences; the ten leading clones hold around 25%. The sequence came from a human donor in good health. Sequencing was performed on CD8+ T cells from PBMCs.

The CDR3 sequence is CASSLGHPNTGELFF. The chain joins TRBV6-5 to TRBJ2-2; TCRdb returns TRBD1, unconfirmable since there is no DNA. Germline V gene lookup returns CDR1 MNHEY and CDR2 SVGAGI. This CDR3 comprises 15 residues.